This TCR beta chain appears in the sequencing data of a study of vaccination effects on CD4 cells after COVID-19. The study's findings and limits: Among infection- and vaccine-induced clones, marked clonal contraction occurred late after vaccination. Newly vaccine-induced clones made up most of the convalescents' post-vaccine spike-reactive clones.

In the ViraFEST assay, antigen-specific CD4+ clonotypes were identified by expansion after peptide-pool stimulation. Following a roughly ten-day culture, CD4+ T cells were purified. The person had a PCR-confirmed SARS-CoV-2 infection during March to December 2020. Cultures of some 2.2 million PBMC per well contained around 10 IU/ml IL-2 plus 10 ug/ml peptides. The germline V gene has CDR1 KGHDR and CDR2 SFDVKD. Trimming stripped 2 bases from V and 0 bases from J, with 12 bases between. The CDR3 is 17 amino acids. In the case of this clone: Its antigen is not identified.

TCRdb's copy holds only in-frame clones and misses some; the assay was immunoSEQ multiplex PCR. The sample has roughly 30,000 clones, approximately 70% seen once; the top ten hold approximately 30%. This TCR came from a human donor who had a prior SARS-CoV-2 infection. Sequencing used CD4+ T cells from PBMCs cultured with a peptide pool, obtained before COVID-19 vaccination. The genes are TRBV24-1 and TRBJ2-2; tentative D call: TRBD1 (6 bases). CDR3 in amino acids: CATSDWPGQPNTGELFF. CDR3 sequence (DNA): TGTGCCACCAGTGATTGGCCGGGACAACCGAACACCGGGGAGCTGTTTTTT.